Included here is one TCR beta chain sequence, with context. Its antigen is undetermined. TCRB transcripts that were expressed got sequenced, as all of the isolated RNA had been reverse transcribed. Method: immunoSEQ multiplex PCR; TCRdb's copy keeps in-frame clones and lacks some. Among under 130,000 clones, under 30% were seen once, and the ten largest hold 0.5% to 0.55%. These data originate in a study of beta chain features in type 1 diabetes. Looking at the study overall: Healthy donors, compared against patients, showed similar age, gender and cell yields. Study-level points and caveats: A moderate, significant TCRB CDR3 shortening appeared in type 1 diabetes across four CD4+ subsets.

V was trimmed by 1 base and J by 5 bases, leaving 10 bases between them. Germline V gives CDR1 SGHRS, CDR2 YFSETQ. The length of the CDR3 is 14 residues. Purity exceeded 98% in all sorted populations. This TCR derives from a woman between 18 and 30 years old with type 1 diabetes. The source material was central memory CD4+ T cells from blood. The V and J genes are TRBV5-1 and TRBJ2-1, with D uncertain. The CDR3 nucleotides read TGCGCCAGCAGCTTGTACGCAGGAAACAATGAGCAGTTCTTC. It translates to CASSLYAGNNEQFF. The variable domain in full, with the rest retrieved from reference TRBV5-1 and TRBJ2-1, is KAGVTQTPRYLIKTRGQQVTLSCSPISGHRSVSWYQQTPGQGLQFLFEYFSETQRNKGNFPGRFSGRQFSNSRSEMNVSTLELGDSALYLCASSLYAGNNEQFFGPGTRLTVL.